The 30 T cell receptor beta chains below all came from one sample that was sequenced in a study of blood T cell repertoires in COVID-19. The assay was immunoSEQ multiplex PCR, and TCRdb's table has in-frame clones only and misses some. The sample contains around 400,000 clones, about 87% of which appear only once. Sequenced: peripheral blood. The receptor source for this set is a woman aged 60-75 years with COVID-19, enrolled during active disease.

The chain uses TRBV19 and TRBJ1-2; TRBD1 matches 8 bases. Germline-derived CDR1 and CDR2 are LNHDA and SQIVND (reference sequence). V dropped 5 bases and J dropped 2; count of bases not matched to a gene: 7. The CDR3 is made up of 15 amino acids. CDR3 loop: CASSSQGAANYGYTF. CDR3 nucleotide sequence: TGTGCCAGTAGTTCCCAGGGGGCTGCCAACTATGGCTACACCTTC.

This chain connects TRBV29-1 to TRBJ1-1; TRBD1 agrees at 9 bases. After removal of 7 bases from V and 4 bases from J, the junction contained 7 bases not matched to a gene. CDR3 length: 13 amino acids. Germline CDR1 SQVTM, CDR2 ANQGSEA. The CDR3 DNA follows: TGCAGCGCCACGGGACAGGGAGTCACTGAAGCTTTCTTT. Its translation is CSATGQGVTEAFF.

The chain is built from TRBV15 and TRBJ1-2, with D tentatively TRBD1 (6 bases). CDR1 and CDR2 (germline): LNHNV, YYDKDF (reference sequence). The CDR3 is made up of 15 amino acids. The V gene lost 3 bases and the J gene lost 4 bases, with 15 bases spanning the gap. The CDR3 DNA sequence: TGTGCCACCAGCAGGAGAAGTGGGACACCCTATGGCTACACCTTC. The encoded protein is CATSRRSGTPYGYTF.

The V gene is TRBV6-1, the J gene TRBJ2-7, with 7 bases fitting TRBD1. The CDR3 runs 16 residues. V lost 4 bases, J lost 4 bases, and 13 bases stayed unmatched. CDR1 and CDR2 (germline): MNHNS, SASEGT. The CDR3 DNA reads as TGTGCCAGCAGTGGTCGAGGCAGGGGGTTCCCTTACGAGCAGTACTTC. Amino acid sequence: CASSGRGRGFPYEQYF.

This rearrangement joins TRBV15 to TRBJ1-2; the D is unclear. Germline CDR1 is LNHNV and CDR2 is YYDKDF (reference sequence). V lost 0 bases to trimming and J lost 4 bases, with 12 bases between them. This CDR3 is built from 15 residues. This chain's CDR3 is CATSRDTAGLYGYTF. For the CDR3, the DNA is TGTGCCACCAGCAGAGATACGGCAGGCCTCTATGGCTACACCTTC.

This rearrangement joins TRBV4-1 to TRBJ2-3; 9 positions agree with TRBD2. The CDR3 has 16 amino acids. Per germline, CDR1 MGHRA and CDR2 YSYEKL. V shed 1 base, J shed 4 bases, and the junction held 6 bases outside the gene matches. CDR3 in amino acids: CASSQGTQRGADTQYF. The CDR3 coding sequence is TGCGCCAGCAGCCAAGGAACCCAGCGGGGGGCAGATACGCAGTATTTT.

The chain is built from TRBV4-2 and TRBJ2-2; tentative D call: TRBD2 (7 bases). CDR1 and CDR2 (germline): LGHNA, YNFKEQ. The CDR3 has 18 residues. Trimming removed 1 base at V and 3 bases at J, with 18 bases between. CDR3 DNA: TGTGCCAGCAGCCAAGCAGGGATGGGCGGGGGCGACACCGGGGAGCTGTTTTTT. It yields the protein CASSQAGMGGGDTGELFF.

Only one count was recorded for this clone. The chain employs TRBV28 and TRBJ2-7, with 9 bases lining up with TRBD2. The ends lost 2 bases at V and 2 bases at J; junction bases unmatched: 4. The germline CDR1 and CDR2 sequences are MDHEN and SYDVKM. This CDR3 contains 15 residues. DNA for the CDR3: TGTGCCAGCAGTTTAGTAGCGGGGGCCCCCTACGAGCAGTACTTC. This encodes CASSLVAGAPYEQYF.

The chain uses TRBV28 and TRBJ2-5, with 7 bases identical to TRBD2. V dropped 5 bases and J dropped 6; count of bases not matched to a gene: 15. The CDR3 has 16 amino acids. CDR1 and CDR2 from the germline V gene are MDHEN and SYDVKM. CDR3 bases: TGTGCCAGCAGTCCCTTGGGAGGGGCCCTCCGGAAGACCCAGTACTTC. This codes for CASSPLGGALRKTQYF.

V is TRBV10-3 and J is TRBJ2-5, with D maybe TRBD1 (6 bases). Germline-derived CDR1 and CDR2 are ENHRY and SYGVKD. This CDR3 has 16 amino acids. Trimming cost V 0 bases and J 1 base, with 12 bases left between them. The CDR3 DNA follows: TGTGCCATCAGTGAGTCGGGGGCAGGGCGCCAAGAGACCCAGTACTTC. This gives the protein CAISESGAGRQETQYF.

This chain uses TRBV3-1 (or the pseudogene TRBV3-2) with TRBJ2-1; weak D call: TRBD1 (6 bases). The CDR3 length is 14 residues. Per germline, CDR1 LGHDT and CDR2 YNNKEL (reference sequence). The germline V and J ends were trimmed by 4 bases and 4 bases, with 11 bases remaining between them. The CDR3: CASSLQGKYNEQFF. In DNA, the CDR3 is TGTGCCAGCAGCCTTCAGGGGAAATACAATGAGCAGTTCTTC.

The V gene is TRBV6-5, the J gene TRBJ1-1, with D maybe TRBD1 (6 bases). CDR3 length equals 14 residues. Germline V lookup: CDR1 MNHEY, CDR2 SVGAGI. Trimming took off 3 bases at V and 1 base at J, with 9 bases between the two ends. CDR3 sequence reads: CASSYRGGNTEAFF. The CDR3, as DNA: TGTGCCAGCAGTTATAGAGGGGGGAACACTGAAGCTTTCTTT.

This clone was detected only a few times. CDR3 nucleotides: TGTGCCAGCAGCTTAACGGGACAGGGCGACTATGGCTACACCTTC. It specifies CASSLTGQGDYGYTF. V usage is TRBV7-3 and J usage is TRBJ1-2; TRBD1 agrees at 9 bases. J gave up 3 bases and V 0 bases, and 2 bases lay outside the gene matches. The CDR3 has 15 residues. From germline, CDR1 is SGHTA and CDR2 FQGTGA.

V usage is TRBV10-3 and J usage is TRBJ2-1; TRBD2 matches at 8 bases. From germline, CDR1 is ENHRY and CDR2 SYGVKD. This CDR3 contains 15 residues. With 5 bases clipped from V and 5 bases from J, the junction kept 8 bases outside the gene matches. The CDR3 DNA sequence: TGTGCCATCAGTCATTCCAGCGGGGGTAACAATGAGCAGTTCTTC. Protein product: CAISHSSGGNNEQFF.

The rearrangement joins TRBV19 to TRBJ1-2; a weak D match, TRBD1 (6 bases). Trimming stripped 8 bases from V and 4 bases from J, with 20 bases between. The germline V gene has CDR1 LNHDA and CDR2 SQIVND (reference sequence). The CDR3 contains 15 residues. In DNA, the CDR3 is TGTGCCAGTCGATTACCCGGGCAGGGGTTCTATGGCTACACCTTC. Its protein product is CASRLPGQGFYGYTF.

This chain uses TRBV2 with TRBJ1-2; weak D call: TRBD1 (6 bases). The CDR3 is 14 residues long. CDR1 SNHLY and CDR2 FYNNEI come from the germline V gene. V was shortened by 8 bases and J by 3 bases, with 16 bases between the two germline ends. The CDR3 DNA sequence: TGTGCCAGCCTCGTGGCCGGGACACACTATGGCTACACCTTC. Amino acid sequence: CASLVAGTHYGYTF.

The genes are TRBV5-1 and TRBJ1-2; 9 bases line up with TRBD1. V lost 3 bases, J lost 10 bases, and 13 bases stayed unmatched. Germline V lookup: CDR1 SGHRS, CDR2 YFSETQ. The CDR3 runs 15 residues. Here the CDR3 DNA reads TGCGCCAGCAGCTCCAATTGGGGGGGACAGGGCCTCTACACCTTC. Residues: CASSSNWGGQGLYTF.

V and J are TRBV18 and TRBJ1-3; TRBD1 aligns across 7 bases. Germline-derived CDR1 and CDR2 are KGHSH and LQKENI. V dropped 2 bases and J dropped 0; count of bases not matched to a gene: 4. The CDR3 runs to 16 residues. The CDR3 is CASSPEAGGSGNTIYF. The CDR3 DNA sequence: TGTGCCAGCTCACCAGAGGCAGGGGGCTCTGGAAACACCATATATTTT.

This sequence joins TRBV19 and TRBJ1-6; no clear D. Trimming took 3 bases from V and 7 from J, leaving 13 bases between them. This CDR3 contains 15 residues. The V gene's germline CDR1 is LNHDA and CDR2 SQIVND (reference sequence). The CDR3 loop is CASSIEAGQNSPLHF. The CDR3 DNA reads as TGTGCCAGTAGTATTGAAGCTGGGCAAAATTCACCCCTCCACTTT.

The CDR3 DNA reads TGTGCCAGCAGCCCTCTTAGGGGAGGAGCCACCGGGGAGCTGTTTTTT. Translation: CASSPLRGGATGELFF. V is TRBV9 and J is TRBJ2-2, with D possibly TRBD2 on 6 matching bases. The length of the CDR3 is 16 residues. The V end lost 4 bases, the J end lost 4 bases, and 17 bases lay between the germline ends. Germline V CDR1 and CDR2: SGDLS, YYNGEE.

This clone turned up a few times. This chain joins TRBV11-1 and TRBJ1-1; 8 nucleotides line up with TRBD1. The ends lost 0 bases at V and 4 bases at J; junction bases unmatched: 7. The CDR3 has 16 residues. The V gene's germline CDR1 is SGHAT and CDR2 FQDESV (reference sequence). The CDR3 sequence: CASSLAIAGGATEAFF. DNA for the CDR3: TGTGCCAGCAGCTTAGCGATCGCAGGGGGCGCCACTGAAGCTTTCTTT.

This chain links TRBV14 with TRBJ1-4, with 8 bases aligning to TRBD1. The CDR3 loop spans 15 amino acids. The junction had 5 bases not matched to a gene; V was cut back by 3 bases and J by 5 bases. The germline V gene encodes CDR1 SGHDN and CDR2 FVKESK. Here the CDR3 DNA reads TGTGCCAGCAGCCAGGACAGGGTTTCGAATGAAAAACTGTTTTTT. Its protein product is CASSQDRVSNEKLFF.

This clone has more than one count but fewer than ten. The same CDR3 arises from other DNA sequences in this sample as well. In nucleotides, the CDR3 is TGTGCCAGCAGTGGACAGATGAACACTGAAGCTTTCTTT. Translation gives CASSGQMNTEAFF. This chain uses TRBV2 with TRBJ1-1, with D possibly being TRBD1 (5 bases). CDR1 is SNHLY, CDR2 FYNNEI, per germline. The CDR3 has 13 residues. V was pared by 4 bases and J by 0 bases, with 6 bases between.

This clone has only one observation. The chain employs TRBV19 and TRBJ2-7; D ambiguous. CDR1 and CDR2 (germline): LNHDA, SQIVND (reference sequence). CDR3 length equals 12 residues. V was pared by 1 base and J by 5 bases, with 6 bases between. CDR3 loop: CASSIAPNEQYF. Here the CDR3 DNA reads TGTGCCAGTAGTATAGCCCCCAACGAGCAGTACTTC.

V is TRBV19 and J is TRBJ2-3; tentatively, D is TRBD1 (5 bases). The CDR3 totals 13 residues. The germline CDR1 and CDR2 sequences are LNHDA and SQIVND (reference sequence). Trimming left V 3 bases short and J 6 bases short, with 10 bases between. In DNA form, the CDR3 reads TGTGCCAGTAGTATGGGGCAAAAGGATACGCAGTATTTT. It codes for CASSMGQKDTQYF.

This chain connects TRBV19 to TRBJ1-4, with D unresolved. The germline gives CDR1 LNHDA, CDR2 SQIVND (reference sequence). The CDR3 is made up of 14 amino acids. The V end was cut by 8 bases, the J end by 8 bases, with 18 bases between. CDR3 in DNA: TGTGCCAGTTCCCCCCGGGAAAAGACCGAAAAACTGTTTTTT. Its translation: CASSPREKTEKLFF.

The chain employs TRBV29-1 and TRBJ2-7; D is possibly TRBD1 (6 bases). Germline CDR1 SQVTM, CDR2 ANQGSEA. The CDR3 totals 13 residues. The V end lost 4 bases, the J end lost 5 bases, and 15 bases lay between the germline ends. The CDR3 DNA sequence: TGCAGCGTTGTGGAGACAGGTTCCCACGAGCAGTACTTC. Its protein product is CSVVETGSHEQYF.

The chain is built from TRBV28 and TRBJ1-2; perhaps TRBD1 as D (6 bases). The ends were cut back, 9 bases at V and 5 bases at J, with 19 bases in the middle. Germline lookup yields CDR1 MDHEN and CDR2 SYDVKM. CDR3 length equals 14 residues. The CDR3 loop is CASTPVGTPYGYTF. In DNA, the CDR3 is TGTGCCAGTACCCCCGTGGGGACACCTTATGGCTACACCTTC.

Written as DNA, the CDR3 is TGTGCCAGCAGCCTATCGACAGTTAGCAATCAGCCCCAGCATTTT. Its translation: CASSLSTVSNQPQHF. The chain joins TRBV5-8 to TRBJ1-5; TRBD1 is a possible D gene (5 bases). The germline gives CDR1 SGHTS, CDR2 YDEGEE. Trimming cost V 4 bases and J 0 bases, with 11 bases left between them. This CDR3 has 15 residues.

The chain links TRBV6-5 to TRBJ1-5; D uncertain. Trimming removed 4 bases at V and 11 bases at J, with 12 bases between. This CDR3 is built from 12 residues. Germline assignment: CDR1 MNHEY and CDR2 SVGAGI. The chain's CDR3 is CASSSQGGAQHF. Written as DNA, the CDR3 is TGTGCCAGCAGTTCCCAAGGAGGCGCCCAGCATTTT.